This T cell receptor (beta chain) was captured in a study of B cell selection in AIRE deficiency. The germline V gene has CDR1 LNHDA and CDR2 SQIVND (reference sequence). The CDR3 totals 15 residues. Trimming stripped 5 bases from V and 1 base from J, with 14 bases between. Regulatory T cells were sorted as CD4+CD25hiCD127low/negative. The table came from immunoSEQ multiplex PCR; TCRdb's copy has only in-frame clones and leaves some out. The top ten hold less than 2% of the sample, which has approximately 21,000 clones, less than 95% seen once. The study's findings and limits: CDR3s were shorter in shared Treg sequences, reflecting few non-templated nucleotide insertions.

This clone was seen just once. Its target is not known. J is TRBJ1-2 and V is TRBV19, with a possible D match to TRBD1 (6 bases). Sequencing input: Tregs sorted from PBMCs. The sequence came from a human donor with AIRE deficiency. For the CDR3, the DNA is TGTGCCAGTAGTTCGCCGACAGGTTATAACTATGGCTACACCTTC. It translates to CASSSPTGYNYGYTF. The variable domain in full, completed from reference TRBV19 and TRBJ1-2, reads DGGITQSPKYLFRKEGQNVTLSCEQNLNHDAMYWYRQDPGQGLRLIYYSQIVNDFQKGDIAEGYSVSREKKESFPLTVTSAQKNPTAFYLCASSSPTGYNYGYTFGSGTRLTVV.